The present T cell receptor beta chain was sequenced within a study of CD8 T cells in ankylosing spondylitis. Study-wide results and caveats: Clones linked to the disease showed a CD8+ phenotype. They occurred at relatively low frequencies in peripheral blood. Significant enrichment of disease-linked clones was reportedly seen in matched ankylosing spondylitis synovial fluid. A TCR beta motif of eight highly homologous variants appeared characteristic of ankylosing spondylitis blood.

CDR1 and CDR2 from the germline V gene are LNHNV and YYDKDF (reference sequence). The CDR3 has 13 amino acids. The V end was cut by 2 bases, the J end by 6 bases, with 8 bases between. Each CDR3 protein is one row after TCRdb ran MiXCR on the 5' RACE reads. The sample includes roughly 240,000 distinct CDR3 sequences, roughly 32% of them seen just once. This clonotype was detected only a few times. The antigen remains unidentified. This chain uses TRBV15 with TRBJ2-1; the D is unclear. This TCR was sampled from a male donor with ankylosing spondylitis or in good health (not recorded which). Sample: blood, either unsorted or a sorted T cell fraction (not recorded which). CDR3 protein: CATSRHGPNEQFF. Here the CDR3 DNA reads TGTGCCACCAGCAGACACGGTCCCAATGAGCAGTTCTTC.